This T cell receptor beta chain was captured by sequencing in a study of memory CD4+ T cells and cytomegalovirus serostatus. The sort gate was single viable CD3+CD4+CD8-CD45RO+ cells for memory CD4+ T cells. Whole-study results and caveats: Each of 67 CMV-associated TCRbeta sequences occurred in one to five individuals.

Concerning this clone: The antigen is unknown.

Clones were sequenced by immunoSEQ multiplex PCR, and TCRdb holds only the in-frame ones, with some missing. Of tens of thousands of clones listed, around three quarters are singletons. The sequencing input was memory CD4+ T cells from blood. This receptor was taken from an adult in good health and CMV-seronegative.

As DNA, the CDR3 is TGTGCCAGCAGTATCACAGATCGTCCAGATACGCAGTATTTT. Translated, it gives CASSITDRPDTQYF. The rearrangement joins TRBV7-6 to TRBJ2-3, with D unresolved. This CDR3 has 14 amino acids. V lost 6 bases, J lost 4 bases, and 14 bases lay in between. Germline values: CDR1 SGHVS, CDR2 FNYEAQ. The whole variable domain, remainder taken from reference TRBV7-6 and TRBJ2-3, is GAGVSQSPRYKVTKRGQDVALRCDPISGHVSLYWYRQALGQGPEFLTYFNYEAQQDKSGLPNDRFSAERPEGSISTLTIQRTEQRDSAMYRCASSITDRPDTQYFGPGTRLTVL.